A selection of T cell receptor beta chains follows, all from one sample in a study of molecular identifiers for immune sequencing clone quantification. Each CDR3 protein gets one entry after TCRdb re-called the PCR reads with MiXCR. Of 490,000 or so distinct CDR3 sequences listed, 20% to 25% were seen once; the top ten hold under 0.85%. The sequenced sample consisted of naive CD8+ T cells from blood, with Jurkat cell RNA spiked in. These receptors were taken from a human donor in good health. Some libraries in this study had Jurkat cell RNA spiked in. CDR3s include the opening cysteine and the closing phenylalanine or tryptophan. The order of the fields is V gene, D gene, clone size, J gene, CDR3 length, CDR3 protein, CDR3 DNA. A D gene is named only where the DNA matches it firmly. Part of the rows lack a size; the others show once, few, many or a class for expanded clones.

>TRBV13|.|few|TRBJ2-7|15
CASSRGERASYEQYF
TGTGCCAGCAGCCGAGGCGAGCGGGCCTCCTACGAGCAGTACTTC
>TRBV28|.|many|TRBJ1-5|15
CASSLAGVSNQPQHF
TGTGCCAGCAGTTTGGCAGGGGTGAGCAATCAGCCCCAGCATTTT
>TRBV25-1|.|few|TRBJ1-5|15
CASSEAGQPNQPQHF
TGTGCCAGCAGTGAAGCGGGGCAGCCCAATCAGCCCCAGCATTTT
>TRBV6-2/TRBV6-3|.|.|TRBJ2-2|12
CASSLVFGELFF
TGTGCCAGCAGTTTGGTTTTCGGGGAGCTGTTTTTT
>TRBV11-2|.|.|TRBJ2-1|12
CASSFSRNEQFF
TGTGCCAGCAGCTTTAGTCGGAATGAGCAGTTCTTC
>TRBV13|.|few|TRBJ2-3|15
CASRETDRGTDTQYF
TGTGCCAGCAGGGAAACAGACCGGGGGACAGATACGCAGTATTTT
>TRBV9|.|many|TRBJ1-1|16
CASSVVAGAMNTEAFF
TGTGCCAGCAGCGTAGTTGCAGGGGCCATGAACACTGAAGCTTTCTTT
>TRBV29-1|.|many|TRBJ2-2|13
CSVQVSNTGELFF
TGCAGCGTGCAGGTTTCGAACACCGGGGAGCTGTTTTTT
>TRBV5-4|.|few|TRBJ1-2|15
CASSLAGEGSYGYTF
TGTGCCAGCAGCTTGGCCGGGGAGGGTAGTTATGGCTACACCTTC
>TRBV7-2|TRBD1|.|TRBJ2-7|15
CASSLGTGNSYERYF
TGTGCCAGCAGCTTAGGGACAGGGAACTCCTACGAGCGGTACTTC
>TRBV6-2/TRBV6-3|.|few|TRBJ1-1|12
CASNVGNTEAFF
TGTGCCAGCAATGTAGGGAACACTGAAGCTTTCTTT
>TRBV23-1|.|many|TRBJ1-1|17
CASSQSNWRFPNTEAFF
TGCGCCAGCAGTCAATCGAATTGGCGGTTTCCGAACACTGAAGCTTTCTTT
>TRBV6-5|.|many|TRBJ1-1|14
CASSYSRANTEAFF
TGTGCCAGCAGTTACTCGAGGGCGAACACTGAAGCTTTCTTT
>TRBV13|.|.|TRBJ1-5|15
CASSFTSGGEDTQHF
TGTGCCAGCAGCTTTACTAGCGGGGGAGAAGATACGCAGCATTTT
>TRBV3-1|TRBD1|.|TRBJ1-2|16
CASSQDLQGTHCGYTF
TGTGCCAGCAGCCAAGATCTACAGGGGACACACTGTGGCTACACCTTC
>TRBV4-3|.|few|TRBJ2-1|15
CASSSHRISYNEQFF
TGCGCCAGCAGCTCCCATCGGATCTCCTACAATGAGCAGTTCTTC
>TRBV27|.|.|TRBJ1-4|18
CATRAWGGVRGTNEKLFF
TGTGCCACCCGGGCATGGGGGGGGGTTAGGGGCACTAATGAAAAACTGTTTTTT
>TRBV18|TRBD1|.|TRBJ2-5|15
CASSPQDRGPETQYF
TGTGCCAGCTCACCACAGGACAGGGGGCCAGAGACCCAGTACTTC
>TRBV2|.|few|TRBJ2-5|16
CASTQRVDTIQETQYF
TGTGCCAGCACCCAAAGGGTGGACACAATACAAGAGACCCAGTACTTC
>TRBV28|.|many|TRBJ1-4|16
CASSFTDDDVNEKLFF
TGTGCCAGCAGTTTCACAGATGACGACGTTAATGAAAAACTGTTTTTT
>TRBV6-4|.|few|TRBJ2-1|13
CASSDTIWNEQFF
TGTGCCAGCAGTGACACGATATGGAATGAGCAGTTCTTC
>TRBV20-1|.|few|TRBJ1-3|13
CSASALNENTIYF
TGCAGTGCCTCAGCCCTGAACGAAAACACCATATATTTT
>TRBV12-5|.|.|TRBJ2-3|15
CASGLYGALADTQYF
TGTGCTAGTGGTTTGTATGGGGCCCTCGCAGATACGCAGTATTTT
>TRBV6-5|TRBD1|.|TRBJ1-4|13
CATSGTGDEKLFF
TGTGCCACTTCGGGGACAGGGGATGAAAAACTGTTTTTT
>TRBV9|.|many|TRBJ2-3|15
CASSVEGPPTDTQYF
TGTGCCAGCAGCGTAGAGGGGCCCCCCACAGATACGCAGTATTTT
>TRBV11-2|.|.|TRBJ2-1|13
CASSITGDDEQFF
TGTGCCAGCAGCATCACTGGCGACGATGAGCAGTTCTTC
>TRBV7-2|TRBD2|many|TRBJ2-3|20
CASSTRTPGLAGLVADTQYF
TGTGCCAGCAGCACCCGGACCCCGGGACTAGCGGGTCTGGTGGCAGATACGCAGTATTTT
>TRBV19|.|.|TRBJ1-5|14
CASSPWGSSQPQHF
TGTGCCAGTAGTCCCTGGGGGTCTAGCCAGCCCCAGCATTTT
>TRBV27|.|few|TRBJ2-5|15
CASSLYREDRVTQYF
TGTGCCAGCAGTTTATACAGGGAGGATCGGGTGACCCAGTACTTC
>TRBV12-3/TRBV12-4|.|.|TRBJ2-7|15
CASSLLGSSSYEQYF
TGTGCCAGCAGTCTTCTGGGGTCGAGCTCCTACGAGCAGTACTTC
>TRBV11-3|.|.|TRBJ2-1|13
CASSPAMHNEQFF
TGTGCCAGCAGCCCCGCTATGCACAATGAGCAGTTCTTC
>TRBV6-2/TRBV6-3|.|few|TRBJ1-5|17
CASSPTWASYSNQPQHF
TGTGCCAGCAGTCCCACTTGGGCATCTTATAGCAATCAGCCCCAGCATTTT
>TRBV7-9|.|.|TRBJ2-4|17
CASSFIWGGAPEHVQYF
TGTGCCAGCAGCTTTATTTGGGGGGGGGCCCCCGAACACGTTCAGTACTTC
>TRBV20-1|.|many|TRBJ1-1|12
CSHRTFNTEAFF
TGCAGTCATCGGACCTTCAACACTGAAGCTTTCTTT
>TRBV12-3/TRBV12-4|TRBD2|.|TRBJ2-3|16
CASSLGTSGSIDTQYF
TGTGCCAGCAGTTTAGGGACTAGCGGGTCCATAGATACGCAGTATTTT
>TRBV15|.|many|TRBJ2-5|15
CATSRDLTEQETQYF
TGTGCCACCAGCAGAGATTTGACAGAACAAGAGACCCAGTACTTC
>TRBV27|TRBD1|.|TRBJ2-3|20
CASSFLGQGWVGLSTDTQYF
TGTGCCAGCAGTTTCTTAGGACAGGGGTGGGTTGGGCTTAGCACAGATACGCAGTATTTT
>TRBV19|.|few|TRBJ2-7|14
CASSPLGQTDEQYF
TGTGCCAGTAGTCCTCTAGGACAGACGGACGAGCAGTACTTC
>TRBV5-4|TRBD2|many|TRBJ2-7|17
CASSLASGRPGGYEQYF
TGTGCCAGCAGCTTGGCTAGCGGGAGACCAGGAGGCTACGAGCAGTACTTC
>TRBV14|TRBD1|few|TRBJ1-1|16
CASSQDEGTGGTEAFF
TGTGCCAGCAGCCAAGACGAGGGGACAGGGGGCACTGAAGCTTTCTTT
>TRBV13|.|few|TRBJ1-1|16
CASSLDRQLGNTEAFF
TGTGCCAGCAGCTTAGATCGACAGTTGGGGAACACTGAAGCTTTCTTT
>TRBV4-3|.|many|TRBJ1-1|14
CASSQVRQNTEAFF
TGCGCCAGCAGCCAAGTTCGCCAGAACACTGAAGCTTTCTTT
>TRBV20-1|TRBD2|many|TRBJ2-3|12
CSAGLGGDTQYF
TGCAGTGCCGGCTTGGGAGGGGATACGCAGTATTTT
>TRBV24-1|.|many|TRBJ2-7|14
CATRASGRTYEQYF
TGTGCCACCAGGGCCAGCGGGCGAACCTACGAGCAGTACTTC
>TRBV20-1|TRBD2|few|TRBJ2-7|14
CSARDPAGGYEQYF
TGCAGTGCTAGAGATCCAGCGGGGGGCTACGAGCAGTACTTC
>TRBV5-3|.|.|TRBJ2-2|15
CSRGHSDRVTGELFF
TGTTCCAGGGGACACTCCGACCGGGTAACCGGGGAGCTGTTTTTT
>TRBV30|.|.|TRBJ2-7|15
CAWSAPRGEGYEQYF
TGTGCCTGGAGTGCACCCAGGGGTGAGGGCTACGAGCAGTACTTC
>TRBV14|TRBD1|many|TRBJ2-7|15
CASSQEDRSSYEQYF
TGTGCCAGCAGCCAAGAGGACAGGAGCTCCTACGAGCAGTACTTC
>TRBV6-2/TRBV6-3|.|few|TRBJ2-1|14
CASSYSLGGNEQFF
TGTGCCAGCAGTTACTCTTTGGGGGGCAATGAGCAGTTCTTC